A selection of T cell receptor beta chains follows, all from one sample in a study of blood T cell repertoires in COVID-19. The method was immunoSEQ multiplex PCR; TCRdb's version includes in-frame clones alone and lacks a portion of them. Among 110,000 or so clones listed, less than 85% were seen once. Specimen: peripheral blood. The receptors originated from a man between 45 and 60 years old with acute or convalescent COVID-19. CDR3s include the opening cysteine and the closing phenylalanine or tryptophan. Each record gives: D gene, J gene, clone size, V gene, CDR3 protein, CDR3 DNA. A D gene is named only where the DNA matches it firmly. Some rows mark clone size as missing; the rest say once, few, many or name a class of expanded clone.

d_gene: TRBD2; j_gene: TRBJ2-1; abundance: .; v_gene: TRBV6-4; CDR3aa: CASSDSSGGVSYNEQFF; CDR3nt: TGTGCCAGCAGTGACTCCTCGGGGGGGGTATCCTACAATGAGCAGTTCTTC
d_gene: TRBD1; j_gene: TRBJ1-4; abundance: .; v_gene: TRBV30; CDR3aa: CAWGQGFNEKLFF; CDR3nt: TGTGCCTGGGGACAGGGTTTTAATGAAAAACTGTTTTTT
d_gene: TRBD2; j_gene: TRBJ2-1; abundance: .; v_gene: TRBV7-3; CDR3aa: CASSSGLATGEQFF; CDR3nt: TGTGCCAGCAGCTCCGGACTAGCTACTGGAGAGCAGTTCTTC
d_gene: TRBD2; j_gene: TRBJ2-3; abundance: .; v_gene: TRBV7-8; CDR3aa: CASRPSGTRGPGRTDTQYF; CDR3nt: TGTGCCAGCAGACCATCCGGGACTAGGGGCCCCGGCCGCACAGATACGCAGTATTTT
d_gene: TRBD1; j_gene: TRBJ1-2; abundance: few; v_gene: TRBV28; CDR3aa: CASSPPGGTELYGYTF; CDR3nt: TGTGCCAGCAGTCCGCCAGGAGGGACAGAGCTCTATGGCTACACCTTC
d_gene: TRBD1; j_gene: TRBJ2-5; abundance: once; v_gene: TRBV15; CDR3aa: CATSIPTGQQETQYF; CDR3nt: TGTGCCACCAGCATTCCGACGGGACAGCAAGAGACCCAGTACTTC
d_gene: .; j_gene: TRBJ2-5; abundance: .; v_gene: TRBV2; CDR3aa: CANPPSRRQETQYF; CDR3nt: TGTGCCAACCCCCCTTCACGGCGGCAAGAGACCCAGTACTTC
d_gene: TRBD2; j_gene: TRBJ2-7; abundance: .; v_gene: TRBV3-1/TRBV3-2; CDR3aa: CASSQLGAGGSYEQYF; CDR3nt: TGTGCCAGCAGCCAATTGGGAGCGGGGGGTTCCTACGAGCAGTACTTC
d_gene: TRBD2; j_gene: TRBJ2-3; abundance: .; v_gene: TRBV4-1; CDR3aa: CASRRTSGEGDTQYF; CDR3nt: TGCGCCAGCAGACGGACTAGCGGAGAGGGGGATACGCAGTATTTT
d_gene: TRBD1; j_gene: TRBJ1-1; abundance: .; v_gene: TRBV11-2; CDR3aa: CASSLGDRGDDTEAFF; CDR3nt: TGTGCCAGCAGCTTAGGAGACAGGGGTGACGACACTGAAGCTTTCTTT
d_gene: .; j_gene: TRBJ2-6; abundance: once; v_gene: TRBV18; CDR3aa: CASSPRGSGANVLTF; CDR3nt: TGTGCCAGCTCACCACGAGGGTCTGGGGCCAACGTCCTGACTTTC
d_gene: .; j_gene: TRBJ2-2; abundance: medium-sized; v_gene: TRBV7-8; CDR3aa: CASSLVQGPTGELFF; CDR3nt: TGTGCCAGCAGCTTAGTCCAGGGGCCAACCGGGGAGCTGTTTTTT
d_gene: .; j_gene: TRBJ2-6; abundance: .; v_gene: TRBV27; CDR3aa: CASSPNAGYAGANVLTF; CDR3nt: TGTGCCAGCAGTCCAAATGCAGGTTACGCTGGGGCCAACGTCCTGACTTTC
d_gene: .; j_gene: TRBJ2-3; abundance: .; v_gene: TRBV5-1; CDR3aa: CASSLGLNQGTDTQYF; CDR3nt: TGCGCCAGCAGCTTGGGGCTGAATCAAGGCACAGATACGCAGTATTTT
d_gene: TRBD2; j_gene: TRBJ2-5; abundance: .; v_gene: TRBV2; CDR3aa: CASCEGRVSGRARGETQYF; CDR3nt: TGTGCCAGCTGTGAGGGGCGCGTAAGCGGGAGGGCCCGGGGGGAGACCCAGTACTTC
d_gene: TRBD1; j_gene: TRBJ1-5; abundance: .; v_gene: TRBV27; CDR3aa: CASGGQGSNQPQHF; CDR3nt: TGTGCCAGCGGAGGACAGGGGAGCAATCAGCCCCAGCATTTT
d_gene: TRBD2; j_gene: TRBJ2-7; abundance: .; v_gene: TRBV5-5; CDR3aa: CASSLEQRGEQYF; CDR3nt: TGTGCCAGCAGCTTGGAACAGCGGGGGGAGCAGTACTTC
d_gene: .; j_gene: TRBJ2-1; abundance: .; v_gene: TRBV28; CDR3aa: CASSPHYEVTYNEQFF; CDR3nt: TGTGCCAGCAGTCCCCATTATGAGGTAACCTACAATGAGCAGTTCTTC
d_gene: TRBD2; j_gene: TRBJ2-2; abundance: once; v_gene: TRBV27; CDR3aa: CASNELAGGRTGELFF; CDR3nt: TGTGCCAGCAACGAACTAGCGGGGGGGCGGACCGGGGAGCTGTTTTTT
d_gene: TRBD2; j_gene: TRBJ2-3; abundance: .; v_gene: TRBV7-9; CDR3aa: CASSPFLGGGITDTQYF; CDR3nt: TGTGCCAGCAGCCCGTTTTTGGGCGGGGGTATCACAGATACGCAGTATTTT
d_gene: TRBD1; j_gene: TRBJ2-7; abundance: .; v_gene: TRBV29-1; CDR3aa: CSVQGQGAYEQYF; CDR3nt: TGCAGCGTCCAGGGACAGGGGGCCTACGAGCAGTACTTC
d_gene: TRBD1; j_gene: TRBJ2-2; abundance: .; v_gene: TRBV7-3; CDR3aa: CASSSGTENTGELFF; CDR3nt: TGTGCCAGCAGCTCCGGGACAGAGAACACCGGGGAGCTGTTTTTT
d_gene: TRBD1; j_gene: TRBJ1-4; abundance: .; v_gene: TRBV11-2; CDR3aa: CASSQGLAQGVGEKLFF; CDR3nt: TGTGCCAGCAGCCAGGGCCTTGCACAGGGGGTTGGTGAAAAACTGTTTTTT
d_gene: TRBD2; j_gene: TRBJ2-7; abundance: .; v_gene: TRBV3-1/TRBV3-2; CDR3aa: CASSQGVAGYEQYF; CDR3nt: TGTGCCAGCAGCCAAGGGGTAGCGGGGTACGAGCAGTACTTC
d_gene: TRBD1; j_gene: TRBJ1-2; abundance: .; v_gene: TRBV2; CDR3aa: CASRAGQGAYGYTF; CDR3nt: TGTGCCAGCAGGGCTGGACAGGGGGCTTATGGCTACACCTTC
d_gene: TRBD1; j_gene: TRBJ1-2; abundance: .; v_gene: TRBV4-1; CDR3aa: CASSQDPWTGEGNGYTF; CDR3nt: TGCGCCAGCAGCCAAGACCCCTGGACAGGGGAAGGAAATGGCTACACCTTC
d_gene: TRBD2; j_gene: TRBJ2-3; abundance: .; v_gene: TRBV4-2; CDR3aa: CASSQGLAGVDTQYF; CDR3nt: TGTGCCAGCAGCCAAGGACTAGCGGGAGTTGATACGCAGTATTTT
d_gene: .; j_gene: TRBJ2-2; abundance: .; v_gene: TRBV18; CDR3aa: CASSSERPKGTSLLLNTGELFF; CDR3nt: TGTGCCAGCTCAAGTGAGCGACCGAAAGGGACTTCGCTCCTCCTCAACACCGGGGAGCTGTTTTTT
d_gene: .; j_gene: TRBJ2-5; abundance: .; v_gene: TRBV10-1; CDR3aa: CASSEGRDKGETQYF; CDR3nt: TGCGCCAGCAGTGAGGGACGGGACAAGGGAGAGACCCAGTACTTC
d_gene: TRBD2; j_gene: TRBJ2-7; abundance: .; v_gene: TRBV6-4; CDR3aa: CASSDSPSGRYEQYF; CDR3nt: TGTGCCAGCAGTGACTCGCCTAGCGGGAGGTACGAGCAGTACTTC
d_gene: .; j_gene: TRBJ1-2; abundance: .; v_gene: TRBV19; CDR3aa: CASSIDYSFNYGYTF; CDR3nt: TGTGCCAGTAGTATAGATTACAGCTTTAACTATGGCTACACCTTC
d_gene: .; j_gene: TRBJ2-7; abundance: few; v_gene: TRBV27; CDR3aa: CASSPRTATYEQYF; CDR3nt: TGTGCCAGCAGCCCCCGGACAGCCACATACGAGCAGTACTTC
d_gene: .; j_gene: TRBJ2-7; abundance: .; v_gene: TRBV27; CDR3aa: CASSPRKGRSSYEQYF; CDR3nt: TGTGCCAGCAGTCCCCGGAAGGGGCGGAGCTCCTACGAGCAGTACTTC
d_gene: .; j_gene: TRBJ1-2; abundance: .; v_gene: TRBV28; CDR3aa: CASSSTDKVGYTF; CDR3nt: TGTGCCAGCAGTTCTACCGATAAAGTAGGCTACACCTTC